The rows below give T cell receptor beta chains drawn from one sample of a study of vaccination and CD4 T cells after COVID-19. TCRdb independently ran MiXCR on the PCR reads; one entry per CDR3 protein. The sample consists of over 6,500 distinct CDR3 sequences, approximately 52% of them appearing once. These TCRs are of unknown antigen specificity. Sequencing used CD4+ T cells from blood, cultured in vitro. Source of these receptors: a human donor in good health. Both conserved end residues are part of each CDR3.

TRBV5-8,CASSKRLADTQYF
TRBV7-2,CASSLRPEAGRNYGYTF
TRBV6-2/TRBV6-3,CASTDNPNTEAFF
TRBV20-1,CSASRTKDQPQHF
TRBV19,CASSRADRAPTYGYTF
TRBV24-1,CATSDVPGQGTDTQYF
TRBV10-2,CASRGSGLAGDTDTQYF
TRBV30,CAWGKNSGSLSNQPQHF
TRBV6-1,CASSVRQGAGETQYF
TRBV6-2/TRBV6-3,CASTPSLGGRVQYF
TRBV4-1,CASSQEDRANEAFF
TRBV19,CASSMGGVGGTDTQYF
TRBV2,CASGEVSYNEQFF
TRBV27,CASSSPFGLVDTDTQYF
TRBV20-1,CSAGDWLAGVTSETQYF
TRBV7-2,CASSTRLAGTYEQYF
TRBV20-1,CSASRGPGNTIYF
TRBV20-1,CSASSGAEAFF
TRBV20-1,CSASGRGGGTNEQFF
TRBV19,CASSRQNTEAFF
TRBV15,CATSLADTQYF
TRBV10-3,CAIREGQGFPEAFF
TRBV7-9,CASSLTGVALLADTQYF
TRBV12-1,CASSFSGRGNTEAFF
TRBV7-9,CASSPSGTGGNEAFF
TRBV7-9,CASSVSTGVYGYTF
TRBV29-1,CSVEQGDTYEQYF
TRBV11-2,CASSLTGTGGNYEQYF
TRBV12-3/TRBV12-4,CASSFSPGGLFF
TRBV7-9,CASSPGSENTEAFF
TRBV28,CASSSTGEELFF
TRBV28,CASSGVAGGLNNEQFF
TRBV7-2,CASSHPVQGARSEKLFF
TRBV19,CASNSLAGALETQYF
TRBV7-2,CASSRDGGSTDTQYF
TRBV30,CAWVSAWGGSEAFF
TRBV11-3,CASSSNGNTDTQYF
TRBV12-3/TRBV12-4,CASSPQTSGVGEQYF
TRBV28,CASSLIPGSGNQPQHF
TRBV12-3/TRBV12-4,CASRKVAGTTGELFF
TRBV20-1,CSARGPSYEQYF
TRBV29-1,CSVESYRGYGYTF